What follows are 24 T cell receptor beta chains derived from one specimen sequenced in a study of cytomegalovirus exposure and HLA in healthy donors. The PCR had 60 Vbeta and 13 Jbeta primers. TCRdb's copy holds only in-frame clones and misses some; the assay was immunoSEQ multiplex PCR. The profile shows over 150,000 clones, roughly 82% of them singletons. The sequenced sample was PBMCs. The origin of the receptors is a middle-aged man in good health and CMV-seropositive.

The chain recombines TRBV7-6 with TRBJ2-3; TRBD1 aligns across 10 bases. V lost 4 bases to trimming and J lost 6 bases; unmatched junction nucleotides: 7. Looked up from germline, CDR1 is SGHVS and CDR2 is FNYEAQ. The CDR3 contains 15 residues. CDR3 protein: CASSSGQGVGDTQYF. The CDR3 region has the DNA TGTGCCAGCAGCTCCGGACAGGGGGTGGGGGATACGCAGTATTTT. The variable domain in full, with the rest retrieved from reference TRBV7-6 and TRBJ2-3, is GAGVSQSPRYKVTKRGQDVALRCDPISGHVSLYWYRQALGQGPEFLTYFNYEAQQDKSGLPNDRFSAERPEGSISTLTIQRTEQRDSAMYRCASSSGQGVGDTQYFGPGTRLTVL.

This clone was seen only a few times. CDR3 sequence reads: CASSRTSGRGRETQYF. In nucleotides, the CDR3 is TGTGCCAGCAGTCGGACTAGCGGGAGGGGGAGGGAGACCCAGTACTTC. The V gene is TRBV28, the J gene TRBJ2-5; 15 positions match TRBD2. Germline V lookup: CDR1 MDHEN, CDR2 SYDVKM. V lost 5 bases and J lost 5; bases outside the gene matches: 6. CDR3 size: 16 residues.

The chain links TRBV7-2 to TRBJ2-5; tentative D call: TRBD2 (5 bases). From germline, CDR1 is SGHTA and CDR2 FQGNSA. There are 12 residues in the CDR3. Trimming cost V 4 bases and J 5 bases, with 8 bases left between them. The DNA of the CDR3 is TGTGCCAGCAGCTCACTAGGGGAGACCCAGTACTTC. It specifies CASSSLGETQYF.

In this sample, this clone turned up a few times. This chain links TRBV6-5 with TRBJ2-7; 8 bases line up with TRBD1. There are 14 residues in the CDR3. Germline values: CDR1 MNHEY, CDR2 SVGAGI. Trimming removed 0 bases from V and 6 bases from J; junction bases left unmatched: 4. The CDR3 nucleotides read TGTGCCAGCAGTTACTCTCAGGGGGCAGGCGAGCAGTACTTC. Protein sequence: CASSYSQGAGEQYF.

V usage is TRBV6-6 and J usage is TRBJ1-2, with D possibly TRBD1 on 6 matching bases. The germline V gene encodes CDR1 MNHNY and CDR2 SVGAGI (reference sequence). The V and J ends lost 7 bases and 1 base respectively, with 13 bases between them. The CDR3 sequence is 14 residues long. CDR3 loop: CASTPTGDNYGYTF. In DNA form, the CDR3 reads TGTGCCAGCACCCCGACAGGCGATAACTATGGCTACACCTTC.

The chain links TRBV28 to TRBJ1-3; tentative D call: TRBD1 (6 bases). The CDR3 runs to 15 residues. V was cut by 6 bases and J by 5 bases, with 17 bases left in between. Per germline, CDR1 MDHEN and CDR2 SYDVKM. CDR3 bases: TGTGCCAGCAGGACCACAGGGAGTCGGAGAAACACCATATATTTT. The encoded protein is CASRTTGSRRNTIYF.

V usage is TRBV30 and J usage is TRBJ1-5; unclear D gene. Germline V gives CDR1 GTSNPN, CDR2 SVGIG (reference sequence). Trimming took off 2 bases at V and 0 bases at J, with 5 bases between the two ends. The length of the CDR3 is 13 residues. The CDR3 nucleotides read TGTGCCTGGAGTCCGGGTAGCAATCAGCCCCAGCATTTT. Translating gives CAWSPGSNQPQHF.

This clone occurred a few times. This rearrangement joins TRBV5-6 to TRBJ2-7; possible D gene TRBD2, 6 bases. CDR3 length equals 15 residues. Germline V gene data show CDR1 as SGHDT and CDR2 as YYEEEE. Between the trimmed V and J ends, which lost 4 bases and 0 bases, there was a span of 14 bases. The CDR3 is CASSPPGLSSYEQYF. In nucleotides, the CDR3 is TGTGCCAGCAGCCCGCCGGGACTTAGCTCCTACGAGCAGTACTTC.

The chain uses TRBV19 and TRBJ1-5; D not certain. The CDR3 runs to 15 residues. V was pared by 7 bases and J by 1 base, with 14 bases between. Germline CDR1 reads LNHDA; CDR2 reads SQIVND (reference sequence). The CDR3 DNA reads TGTGCCAGTACCCCGGGTGCGGGGAGCAATCAGCCCCAGCATTTT. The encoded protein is CASTPGAGSNQPQHF.

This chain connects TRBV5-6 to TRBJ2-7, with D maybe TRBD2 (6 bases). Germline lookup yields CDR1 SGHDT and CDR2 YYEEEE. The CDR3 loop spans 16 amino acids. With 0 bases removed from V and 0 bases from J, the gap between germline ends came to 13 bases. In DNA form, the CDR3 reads TGTGCCAGCAGCTTGGTCCAGTGGGGGGACTCCTACGAGCAGTACTTC. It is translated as CASSLVQWGDSYEQYF. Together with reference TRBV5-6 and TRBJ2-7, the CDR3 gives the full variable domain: DAGVTQSPTHLIKTRGQQVTLRCSPKSGHDTVSWYQQALGQGPQFIFQYYEEEERQRGNFPDRFSGHQFPNYSSELNVNALLLGDSALYLCASSLVQWGDSYEQYFGPGTRLTVT.

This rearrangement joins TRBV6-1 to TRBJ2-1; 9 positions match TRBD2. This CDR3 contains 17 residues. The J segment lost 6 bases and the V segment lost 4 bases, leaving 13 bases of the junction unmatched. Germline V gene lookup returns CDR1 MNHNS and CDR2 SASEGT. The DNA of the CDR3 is TGTGCCAGCAGTGGGGGGTGGTGGGCGGGAGGGCCCAATGAGCAGTTCTTC. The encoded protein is CASSGGWWAGGPNEQFF.

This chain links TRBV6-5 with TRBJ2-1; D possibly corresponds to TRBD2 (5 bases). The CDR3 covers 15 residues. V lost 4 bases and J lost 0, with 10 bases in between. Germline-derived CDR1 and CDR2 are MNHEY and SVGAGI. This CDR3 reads CASSLALSSYNEQFF. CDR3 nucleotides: TGTGCCAGCAGTTTAGCGCTGAGCTCCTACAATGAGCAGTTCTTC.

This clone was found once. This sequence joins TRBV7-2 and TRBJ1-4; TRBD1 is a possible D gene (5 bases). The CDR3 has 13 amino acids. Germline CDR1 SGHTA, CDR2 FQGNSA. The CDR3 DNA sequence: TGTGCGTCCAAGGGGCGGACTAATGAAAAACTGTTTTTT. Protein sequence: CASKGRTNEKLFF.

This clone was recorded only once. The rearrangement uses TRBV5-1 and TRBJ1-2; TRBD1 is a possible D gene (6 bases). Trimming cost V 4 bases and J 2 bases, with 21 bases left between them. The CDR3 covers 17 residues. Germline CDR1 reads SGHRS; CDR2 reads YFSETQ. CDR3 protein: CASSPRSPGQLNYGYTF. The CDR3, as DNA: TGCGCCAGCAGCCCGAGGTCCCCGGGACAATTAAACTATGGCTACACCTTC. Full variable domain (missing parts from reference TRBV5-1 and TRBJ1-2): KAGVTQTPRYLIKTRGQQVTLSCSPISGHRSVSWYQQTPGQGLQFLFEYFSETQRNKGNFPGRFSGRQFSNSRSEMNVSTLELGDSALYLCASSPRSPGQLNYGYTFGSGTRLTVV.

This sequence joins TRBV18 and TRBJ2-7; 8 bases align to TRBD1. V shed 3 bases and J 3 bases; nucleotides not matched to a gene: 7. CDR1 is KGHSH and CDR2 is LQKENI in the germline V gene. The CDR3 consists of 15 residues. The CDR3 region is CASSPRDRFYYEQYF. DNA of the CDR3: TGTGCCAGCTCACCCCGGGACAGGTTTTACTACGAGCAGTACTTC.

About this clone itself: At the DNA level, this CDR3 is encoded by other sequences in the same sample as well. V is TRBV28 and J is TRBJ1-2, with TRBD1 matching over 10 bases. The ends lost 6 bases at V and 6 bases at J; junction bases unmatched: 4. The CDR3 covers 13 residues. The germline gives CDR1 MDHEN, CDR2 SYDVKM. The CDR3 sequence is CASRAGTGDGYTF. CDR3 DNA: TGTGCCAGCAGGGCCGGGACAGGGGATGGCTACACCTTC.

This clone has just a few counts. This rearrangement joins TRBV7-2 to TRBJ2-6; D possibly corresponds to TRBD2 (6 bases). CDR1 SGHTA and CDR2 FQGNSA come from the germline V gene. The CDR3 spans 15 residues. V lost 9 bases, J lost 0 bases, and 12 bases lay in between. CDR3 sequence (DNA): TGTGCCAGTGGACGGGGGAGCTCTGGGGCCAACGTCCTGACTTTC. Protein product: CASGRGSSGANVLTF.

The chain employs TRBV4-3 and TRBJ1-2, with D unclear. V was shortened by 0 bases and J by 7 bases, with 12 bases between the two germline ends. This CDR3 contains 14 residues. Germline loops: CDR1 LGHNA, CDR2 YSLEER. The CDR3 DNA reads TGCGCCAGCAGCCAAGACTCCAGAACGGGTGGCTACACCTTC. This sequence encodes CASSQDSRTGGYTF.

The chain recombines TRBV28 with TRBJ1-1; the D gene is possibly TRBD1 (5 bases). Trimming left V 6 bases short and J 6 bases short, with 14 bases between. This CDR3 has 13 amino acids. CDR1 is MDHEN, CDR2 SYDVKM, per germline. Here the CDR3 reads CASRFAGMAEAFF. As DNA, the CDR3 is TGTGCCAGCAGGTTCGCAGGGATGGCTGAAGCTTTCTTT.

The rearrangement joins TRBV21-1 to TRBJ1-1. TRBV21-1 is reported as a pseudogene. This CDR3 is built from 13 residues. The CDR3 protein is CASSKSRRSAAFF. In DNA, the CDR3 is TGTGCCAGCAGCAAATCCCGTAGAAGTGCGGCTTTCTTT.

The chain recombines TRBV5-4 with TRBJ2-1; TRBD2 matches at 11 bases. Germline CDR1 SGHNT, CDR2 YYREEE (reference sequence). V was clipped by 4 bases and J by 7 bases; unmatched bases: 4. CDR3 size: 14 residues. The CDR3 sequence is CASSPGLAVNEQFF. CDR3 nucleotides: TGTGCCAGCAGCCCGGGACTAGCGGTAAATGAGCAGTTCTTC.

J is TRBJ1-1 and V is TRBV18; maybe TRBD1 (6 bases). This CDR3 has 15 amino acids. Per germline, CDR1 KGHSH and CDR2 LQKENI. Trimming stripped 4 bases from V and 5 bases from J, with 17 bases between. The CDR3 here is CASSLSDSLRTEAFF. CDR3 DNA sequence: TGTGCCAGCTCACTCTCGGACAGCTTAAGGACTGAAGCTTTCTTT.

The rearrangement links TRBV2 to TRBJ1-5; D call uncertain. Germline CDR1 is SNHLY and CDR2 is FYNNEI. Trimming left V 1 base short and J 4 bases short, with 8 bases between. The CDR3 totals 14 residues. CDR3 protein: CASSEGAVNQPQHF. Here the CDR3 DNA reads TGTGCCAGCAGTGAAGGGGCAGTTAATCAGCCCCAGCATTTT.

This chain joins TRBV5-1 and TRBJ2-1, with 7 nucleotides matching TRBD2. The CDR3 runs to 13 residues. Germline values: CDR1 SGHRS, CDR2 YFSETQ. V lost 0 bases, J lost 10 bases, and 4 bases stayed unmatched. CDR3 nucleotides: TGCGCCAGCAGCTTGGACTCGGGAGGAGAGCAGTTCTTC. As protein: CASSLDSGGEQFF.